Listed below are T cell receptor beta chains from one sample, sequenced in a study of T cell changes during pregnancy in multiple sclerosis. Clones were read by immunoSEQ multiplex PCR, and TCRdb kept only the in-frame ones, dropping some. The sample records roughly 80,000 clones, approximately 90% being singletons. The specimen comprised peripheral blood, sampled before pregnancy. The receptor source for this set is a female donor with multiple sclerosis, enrolled in a pregnancy study. Both conserved end residues are part of each CDR3. Fields, in order: V gene, clone size, D gene, J gene, CDR3 DNA, CDR3 protein. D genes are given only for firm matches. The size field is filled for only some rows; it gives once, few, many or a size class.

V: TRBV21-1
size: once
D: .
J: TRBJ2-6
DNA: TGTGCCAGCAGCAAAGAACATGGGACAGGGGTCAACGTCCTGACTTTC
CDR3: CASSKEHGTGVNVLTF

V: TRBV15
size: .
D: TRBD2
J: TRBJ2-3
DNA: TGTGCCACCAGCAGAGATCTGAGACTAGCGGGGGTAGATACGCAGTATTTT
CDR3: CATSRDLRLAGVDTQYF

V: TRBV7-9
size: .
D: TRBD1
J: TRBJ2-3
DNA: TGTGCCAGCAGCTTAGCGGGACAGATCACAGATACGCAGTATTTT
CDR3: CASSLAGQITDTQYF

V: TRBV5-4
size: once
D: TRBD2
J: TRBJ2-3
DNA: TGTGCCAGCAGCTTGGGACTAGCGGGGGGCCGTAGCACAGATACGCAGTATTTT
CDR3: CASSLGLAGGRSTDTQYF

V: TRBV7-2
size: once
D: .
J: TRBJ2-5
DNA: TGTGCCAGCAGCCCTCCTCCGACGAGGGAGACCCAGTACTTC
CDR3: CASSPPPTRETQYF

V: TRBV15
size: .
D: TRBD2
J: TRBJ2-1
DNA: TGTGCCACCAGCAGGCGTAGCGGGGGGGGCGATGAGCAGTTCTTC
CDR3: CATSRRSGGGDEQFF

V: TRBV6-1
size: .
D: .
J: TRBJ1-1
DNA: TGTGCCAGCAGTGCCGGAGGGAGGGTGAACACTGAAGCTTTCTTT
CDR3: CASSAGGRVNTEAFF

V: TRBV11-2
size: .
D: .
J: TRBJ2-1
DNA: TGTGCCAGCAGCCCAAGGGGGGGCAAGACTTCCTACAATGAGCAGTTCTTC
CDR3: CASSPRGGKTSYNEQFF

V: TRBV5-1
size: once
D: .
J: TRBJ2-1
DNA: TGCGCCAGCAGCTTTCGGGGGGCCCTTTACAATGAGCAGTTCTTC
CDR3: CASSFRGALYNEQFF

V: TRBV4-1
size: .
D: TRBD1
J: TRBJ1-3
DNA: TGCGCCAGCAGCCTACACCCGGGACAGGGGTCTGGAAACACCATATATTTT
CDR3: CASSLHPGQGSGNTIYF

V: TRBV5-1
size: .
D: TRBD1
J: TRBJ1-2
DNA: TGCGCCAGCAGTCCCGGACAGGGAGGCTATGGCTACACCTTC
CDR3: CASSPGQGGYGYTF

V: TRBV9
size: once
D: TRBD1
J: TRBJ2-6
DNA: TGTGCCAGCAGCACTACAGGGGGGTCTGGGGCCAACGTCCTGACTTTC
CDR3: CASSTTGGSGANVLTF

V: TRBV13
size: .
D: .
J: TRBJ1-1
DNA: TGTGCCAGCAGCTTAGGAAGGGGCGAAGCTTTCTTT
CDR3: CASSLGRGEAFF

V: TRBV4-1
size: once
D: TRBD2
J: TRBJ2-1
DNA: TGCGCCAGCAGCCAAATACTAGCGGGGGGGCCCTTGGATGAGCAGTTCTTC
CDR3: CASSQILAGGPLDEQFF

V: TRBV10-3
size: once
D: .
J: TRBJ1-2
DNA: TGTGCCATCAGTGAAGGGGCAGAATATGGCTACACCTTC
CDR3: CAISEGAEYGYTF

V: TRBV19
size: .
D: .
J: TRBJ2-2
DNA: TGTGCCAGTAGCCGGGAGTACACCGGGGAGCTGTTTTTT
CDR3: CASSREYTGELFF

V: TRBV28
size: .
D: TRBD1
J: TRBJ1-2
DNA: TGTGCCAGCAGTTTAGGACAGGGGGAATATGGCTACACCTTC
CDR3: CASSLGQGEYGYTF

V: TRBV5-1
size: .
D: .
J: TRBJ1-5
DNA: TGCGCCAGCAGCTTGGAGGGGGGCAATCAGCCCCAGCATTTT
CDR3: CASSLEGGNQPQHF